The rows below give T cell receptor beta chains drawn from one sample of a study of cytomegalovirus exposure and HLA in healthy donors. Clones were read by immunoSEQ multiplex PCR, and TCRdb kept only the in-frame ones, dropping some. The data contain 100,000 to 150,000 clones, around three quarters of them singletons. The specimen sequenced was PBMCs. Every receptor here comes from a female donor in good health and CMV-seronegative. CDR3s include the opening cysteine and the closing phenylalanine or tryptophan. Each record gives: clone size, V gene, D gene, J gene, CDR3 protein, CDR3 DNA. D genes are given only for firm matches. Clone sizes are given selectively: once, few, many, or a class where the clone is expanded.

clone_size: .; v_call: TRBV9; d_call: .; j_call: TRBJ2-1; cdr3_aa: CASSDRDEQFF; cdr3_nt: TGTGCCAGCAGCGATCGGGATGAGCAGTTCTTC
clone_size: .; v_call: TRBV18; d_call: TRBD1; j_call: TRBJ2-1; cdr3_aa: CASYGTGLVQFF; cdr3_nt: TGTGCCAGCTACGGGACAGGTCTAGTGCAGTTCTTC
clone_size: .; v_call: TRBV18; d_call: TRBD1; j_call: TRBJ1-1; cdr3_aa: CASSRTGTEAFF; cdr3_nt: TGTGCCAGCTCAAGGACAGGCACTGAAGCTTTCTTT
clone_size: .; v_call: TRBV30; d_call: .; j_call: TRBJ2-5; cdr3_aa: CAWGPGQETQYF; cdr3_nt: TGTGCCTGGGGGCCTGGCCAAGAGACCCAGTACTTC
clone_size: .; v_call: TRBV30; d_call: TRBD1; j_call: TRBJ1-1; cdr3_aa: CAWTLRDRALSTEAFF; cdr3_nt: TGTGCCTGGACTCTCCGGGACAGGGCCTTGAGCACTGAAGCTTTCTTT
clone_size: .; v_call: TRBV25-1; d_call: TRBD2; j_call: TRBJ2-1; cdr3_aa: CASRLGLANEQFF; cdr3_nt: TGTGCCAGCAGGCTGGGACTAGCAAATGAGCAGTTCTTC
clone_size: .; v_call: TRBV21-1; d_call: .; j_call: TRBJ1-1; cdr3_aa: CASARIRAFSTEAFF; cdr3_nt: TGTGCCAGCGCACGGATCAGGGCATTTAGCACTGAAGCTTTCTTT
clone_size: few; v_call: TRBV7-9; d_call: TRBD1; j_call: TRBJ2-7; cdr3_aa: CASSFGQGEDEQYF; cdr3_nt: TGTGCCAGCAGCTTTGGACAGGGAGAGGACGAGCAGTACTTC
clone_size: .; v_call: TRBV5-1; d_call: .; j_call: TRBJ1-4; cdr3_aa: CASSLVTDSNEKLFF; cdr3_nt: TGCGCCAGCAGCTTGGTCACGGACAGTAATGAAAAACTGTTTTTT
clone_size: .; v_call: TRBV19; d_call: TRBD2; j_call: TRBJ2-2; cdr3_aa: CASRSGASNTGELFF; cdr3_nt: TGTGCCAGTAGGAGCGGGGCCTCGAACACCGGGGAGCTGTTTTTT
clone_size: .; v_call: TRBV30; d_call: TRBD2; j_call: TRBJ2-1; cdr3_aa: CAWSVWERSGGALFF; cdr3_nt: TGTGCCTGGAGTGTGTGGGAGCGTAGCGGGGGAGCGCTGTTCTTC
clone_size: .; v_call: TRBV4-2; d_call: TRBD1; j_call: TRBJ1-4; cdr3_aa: CASSQAGQGAEKLFF; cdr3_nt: TGTGCCAGCAGCCAGGCCGGACAGGGGGCTGAAAAACTGTTTTTT
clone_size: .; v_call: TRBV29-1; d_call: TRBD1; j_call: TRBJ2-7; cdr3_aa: CSVEGRTGGTYEQYF; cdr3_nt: TGCAGCGTTGAGGGAAGGACAGGGGGCACCTACGAGCAGTACTTC
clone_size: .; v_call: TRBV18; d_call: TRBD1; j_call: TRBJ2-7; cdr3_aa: CASSTGQFGSYEQYF; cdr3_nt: TGTGCCAGCTCAACGGGACAGTTTGGCTCCTACGAGCAGTACTTC
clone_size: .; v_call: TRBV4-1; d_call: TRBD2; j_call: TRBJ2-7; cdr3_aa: CASSPRESGASSYEQYF; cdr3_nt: TGCGCCAGCAGCCCGCGTGAGAGCGGGGCAAGCTCCTACGAGCAGTACTTC
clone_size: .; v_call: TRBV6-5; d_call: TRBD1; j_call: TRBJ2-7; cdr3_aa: CASSYSWTGSSYEQYF; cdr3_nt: TGTGCCAGCAGTTACTCCTGGACAGGCAGCTCCTACGAGCAGTACTTC
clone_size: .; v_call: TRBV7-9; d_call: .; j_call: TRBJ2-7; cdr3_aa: CFSKQKTAYEQYF; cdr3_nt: TGTTTTAGCAAGCAGAAGACGGCATACGAGCAGTACTTC
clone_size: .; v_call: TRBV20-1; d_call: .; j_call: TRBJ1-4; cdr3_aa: CSGRGLFF; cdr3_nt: TGCAGTGGGAGGGGACTGTTTTTT
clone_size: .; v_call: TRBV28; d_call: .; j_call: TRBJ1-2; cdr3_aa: CASSYLQGHYGYTF; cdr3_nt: TGTGCCAGCAGTTACTTACAGGGACACTATGGCTACACCTTC
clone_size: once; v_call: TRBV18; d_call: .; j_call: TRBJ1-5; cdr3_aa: CASSPRETGTLHF; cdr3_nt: TGTGCCAGCTCACCACGGGAAACCGGGACTTTGCATTTT
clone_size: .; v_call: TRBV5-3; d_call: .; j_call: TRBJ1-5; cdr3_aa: CARSFNGQPQHF; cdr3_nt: TGTGCCAGAAGCTTTAACGGTCAGCCCCAGCATTTT
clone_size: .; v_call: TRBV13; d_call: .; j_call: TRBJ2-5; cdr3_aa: CASSPSKSWWETQYF; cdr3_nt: TGTGCCAGCAGCCCATCTAAGAGTTGGTGGGAGACCCAGTACTTC
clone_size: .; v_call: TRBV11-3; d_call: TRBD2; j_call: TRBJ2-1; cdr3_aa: CASSNPGREGPSSYNEQFF; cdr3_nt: TGTGCCAGCAGCAATCCCGGGCGGGAGGGCCCGAGCTCCTACAATGAGCAGTTCTTC
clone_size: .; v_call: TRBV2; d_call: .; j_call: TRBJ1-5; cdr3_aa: CASSEAAGESQPQHF; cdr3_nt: TGTGCCAGCAGTGAAGCGGCAGGGGAGAGTCAGCCCCAGCATTTT
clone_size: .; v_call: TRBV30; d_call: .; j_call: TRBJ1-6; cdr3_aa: CAWREEGSPLHF; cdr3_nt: TGTGCCTGGAGGGAGGAGGGATCACCCCTCCACTTT
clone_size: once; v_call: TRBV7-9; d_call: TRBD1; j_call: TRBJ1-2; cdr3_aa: CASRPGQGEYGYTF; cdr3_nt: TGTGCCAGCAGACCGGGACAGGGAGAGTATGGCTACACCTTC
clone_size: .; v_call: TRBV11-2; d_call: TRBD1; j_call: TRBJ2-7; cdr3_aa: CASSPGTGHSYEQYF; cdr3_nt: TGTGCCAGCAGCCCCGGGACAGGCCATTCCTACGAGCAGTACTTC